These 3 T cell receptor beta chains were all obtained from the same sample, sequenced in a study of blood T cell repertoires in COVID-19. The protocol was immunoSEQ multiplex PCR, while the TCRdb copy is restricted to in-frame clones and leaves out a portion. The data contain 200,000 to 250,000 clones, 75% to 90% of them singletons. Material: PBMCs or T cells enriched from blood (not recorded which). The receptors were sampled from a woman aged 18-29 years in a cohort exposed to, infected with or recovered from COVID-19 (not recorded which).

The rearrangement uses TRBV21-1 and TRBJ1-1. TRBV21-1 is a pseudogene segment. The CDR3 covers 18 residues. Here the CDR3 reads CASSVRRGTRGMNTEAFF. The DNA for the CDR3 is TGTGCCAGCAGCGTCCGAAGGGGTACACGGGGGATGAACACTGAAGCTTTCTTT.

This clone was observed a few times. The chain links TRBV4-2 to TRBJ2-3, with 8 bases identical to TRBD2. Trimming cost V 0 bases and J 0 bases; bases outside gene matches: 5. The CDR3 has 17 residues. The germline CDR1 and CDR2 sequences are LGHNA and YNFKEQ. The CDR3 protein is CASSQDLERGSTDTQYF. CDR3 sequence (DNA): TGTGCCAGCAGCCAAGATCTCGAGCGGGGGAGCACAGATACGCAGTATTTT.

The rearrangement links TRBV9 to TRBJ1-1, with 7 bases matching TRBD1. CDR1 SGDLS and CDR2 YYNGEE come from the germline V gene. V dropped 5 bases and J dropped 7; count of bases not matched to a gene: 26. The CDR3 runs to 19 residues. The CDR3 DNA sequence: TGTGCCAGCAGACCCCTCCTTACAGGGGCTAGGGGCCCCACTGGTGAAGCTTTCTTT. Amino acid sequence: CASRPLLTGARGPTGEAFF. Supplemented by reference TRBV9 and TRBJ1-1, the full variable domain reads DSGVTQTPKHLITATGQRVTLRCSPRSGDLSVYWYQQSLDQGLQFLIQYYNGEERAKGNILERFSAQQFPDLHSELNLSSLELGDSALYFCASRPLLTGARGPTGEAFFGQGTRLTVV.